A selection of T cell receptor beta chains follows, all from one sample in a study of blood T cell repertoires in COVID-19. The data were produced by immunoSEQ multiplex PCR, yet TCRdb's version contains in-frame clones alone and is incomplete. The table has 170,000 or so clones, 85% to 95% seen once. Sequencing was carried out using peripheral blood. The receptor source for this set is a man in his fifties with acute or convalescent COVID-19. The CDR3 runs from the conserved cysteine through the conserved F or W. A D gene is named only where the DNA matches it firmly. Clone size appears in some rows only: once, few, many, or a class for an expanded clone.

d_call,j_call,clone_size,v_call,cdr3_nt,cdr3_aa
NA,TRBJ1-5,NA,TRBV9,TGTGCCAGCAGCGTAACAGGGCAGAATCAGCCCCAGCATTTT,CASSVTGQNQPQHF
NA,TRBJ1-1,NA,TRBV28,TGTGCCAGTACACAGGGAGCCCTGCTAGCTTTCTTT,CASTQGALLAFF
TRBD1,TRBJ1-2,few,TRBV28,TGTGCCAGCAAGAGTCAGGGGGCCCCTCTAGGGTATGGCTACACCTTC,CASKSQGAPLGYGYTF
NA,TRBJ2-7,few,TRBV20-1,TGCAGTGCGCCTCTCACCGGGACTCGTTACTTC,CSAPLTGTRYF
NA,TRBJ1-2,NA,TRBV7-8,TGTGCCAGCAGCCAAGGACAGACTAACTATGGCTACACCTTC,CASSQGQTNYGYTF
NA,TRBJ2-1,NA,TRBV18,TGTGCCAGCTCACCAGGCCGACTCTCCTACAATGAGCAGTTCTTC,CASSPGRLSYNEQFF
NA,TRBJ1-5,once,TRBV2,TGTGCCAGCAGTCCGGACAGACCTAATCAGCCCCAGCATTTT,CASSPDRPNQPQHF
TRBD2,TRBJ2-2,NA,TRBV6-5,TGTGCCAGCACTACAGCGGGAGCCACCGGGGAGCTGTTTTTT,CASTTAGATGELFF
NA,TRBJ2-5,NA,TRBV11-1,TGTGCCAGCAGCTTTCGAGGGGAGACCCAGTACTTC,CASSFRGETQYF
TRBD2,TRBJ2-5,NA,TRBV6-2/TRBV6-3,TGTGCCAGCAGTTACGGCCTAGCGGGGGGCCCCTGGTACTTC,CASSYGLAGGPWYF
TRBD2,TRBJ2-7,NA,TRBV4-2,TGTGCCAGCAGCCAACGGGGGGAGGGGCCCTACGAGCAGTACTTC,CASSQRGEGPYEQYF
TRBD1,TRBJ2-7,NA,TRBV28,TGTGCCAGCAGCACCGACAGGGGCGAGCAGTACTTC,CASSTDRGEQYF
TRBD1,TRBJ2-1,NA,TRBV5-1,TGCGCCAGCAGCGTGACTTTTTCGGGACAGGGGACTAATGAGCAGTTCTTC,CASSVTFSGQGTNEQFF
TRBD2,TRBJ2-3,NA,TRBV24-1,TGTGCCACCAGTGATTTCCCGGGACTAGCGGGGACTAGCACAGATACGCAGTATTTT,CATSDFPGLAGTSTDTQYF
NA,TRBJ1-1,NA,TRBV18,TGTGCCAGCTCACCTGATTCTGGACAGCTGAACACTGAAGCTTTCTTT,CASSPDSGQLNTEAFF
NA,TRBJ1-3,NA,TRBV6-5,TGTGCCAGCAGGGACCCTACAGGGACTGGAAACACCATATATTTT,CASRDPTGTGNTIYF
NA,TRBJ1-2,NA,TRBV6-5,TGTGCCAGCACCCTTCCAGGAGGCAACTATGGCTACACCTTC,CASTLPGGNYGYTF
TRBD2,TRBJ2-3,NA,TRBV6-2/TRBV6-3,TGTGCCAGCAGTTACACTCGGCTAGCGGGGCTCACAGATACGCAGTATTTT,CASSYTRLAGLTDTQYF
TRBD1,TRBJ2-2,NA,TRBV28,TGTGCCAGCAGTCCCTGGGACAGGGCCACCGGGGAGCTGTTTTTT,CASSPWDRATGELFF
NA,TRBJ2-7,NA,TRBV21-1,TGTGCCAGCAGCAAAGAAGACAGGGGATACGAGCAGTACTTC,CASSKEDRGYEQYF
NA,TRBJ2-5,NA,TRBV6-1,TGTGCCAGCAGTGAAGGTGCTCAGGGAGGCGAGACCCAGTACTTC,CASSEGAQGGETQYF
NA,TRBJ1-1,NA,TRBV11-2,TGTGCCAGCAGCTTTACCCGGGACTGGCGGGGAACTGAAGCTTTCTTT,CASSFTRDWRGTEAFF
NA,TRBJ1-1,NA,TRBV7-8,TGTGCCAGCAGCTTACCACGAGGAGGGTGGAGTGAAGCTTTCTTT,CASSLPRGGWSEAFF
TRBD2,TRBJ2-3,once,TRBV4-1,TGCGCCAGCAGCCGAACCGGGACTAGCGGGATGACAGATACGCAGTATTTT,CASSRTGTSGMTDTQYF